This T cell receptor beta chain was recovered during a study of shared clonotypes between healthy human individuals. Study as a whole: Participating donors consisted of two women and a few men aged 18 to 49. General study results and limits: Sharing across a handful of donors was seen in 4% to 5% of naive CD4 clonotypes.

Donors had no recently reported acute infections or vaccinations and were HIV-negative. The CDR3 spans 14 residues. The germline V and J ends were trimmed by 0 bases and 1 base, with 9 bases remaining between them. Germline CDR1 GTSNPN, CDR2 SVGIG (reference sequence). Repertoires were generated with immunoSEQ multiplex PCR, while TCRdb's copy carries only in-frame clones and drops some. This table has 950,000 to 1,100,000 clones, about 75% appearing once. In this sample, this clone turned up a few times. Its specificity is not known. The source is a man aged 18 to 35 in good health. Sequenced material: memory CD4+ T cells sorted from blood. The subset is: CD45RA-negative fraction. V and J are TRBV30 and TRBJ1-1; D unclear. The CDR3 DNA sequence: TGTGCCTGGAGTGTACAACCCCAGAACACTGAAGCTTTCTTT. Translating it yields CAWSVQPQNTEAFF.